This TCR beta chain was sequenced for a study of blood T cell repertoires in COVID-19. At the level of the study: Samples representing acute and convalescent COVID-19 were sourced from the United States, Italy and Spain.

Assay used: immunoSEQ multiplex PCR; TCRdb lists only in-frame clones, some missing. The sample includes more than 25,000 clones, almost 85% of them seen just once. From germline, CDR1 is MNHEY and CDR2 SVGEGT. The CDR3 spans 18 residues. Trimming took 6 bases from V and 0 from J; bases not matched to a gene: 12. This chain connects TRBV6-2 or TRBV6-3 to TRBJ1-5; 9 bases agree with TRBD1. The material sequenced was peripheral blood. The TCR originated in a man of 80 years or more with active COVID-19. In DNA, the CDR3 is TGTGCCAGCAGCCCTGGGACAGGGTCTTTTTATAGCAATCAGCCCCAGCATTTT. This encodes CASSPGTGSFYSNQPQHF.